The source of this TCR beta chain is a study of blood T cell repertoires in COVID-19. Looking at the study overall: Acute-phase and convalescent COVID-19 samples originated in the United States, Italy and Spain. Nucleic acid was either cDNA or gDNA, and it came from T cells, B-cell-depleted T cells, or PBMCs.

Between the trimmed V and J ends, which lost 4 bases and 0 bases, there was a span of 14 bases. This CDR3 has 16 residues. From germline, CDR1 is SGHDT and CDR2 YYEEEE. Original data processing: How many nucleated cells were present was estimated from reference gene primer amplification. This table comes from immunoSEQ multiplex PCR, and its TCRdb copy is limited to in-frame clones, with some not included. The V and J calls and the clone size are those of that table, but D and trimming were determined from the DNA. This table has about 14,000 clones, around 70% appearing once. V usage is TRBV5-6 and J usage is TRBJ1-3; D might be TRBD1 (6 bases). The sequenced sample was peripheral blood. This sequence originates from a boy aged 2 to 10 with active or convalescent COVID-19. CDR3 in amino acids: CASSPRGQISGNTIYF. CDR3 DNA: TGTGCCAGCAGCCCTCGGGGACAAATCTCTGGAAACACCATATATTTT.